One TCR beta chain is described in this entry. Its antigen is currently not known. Per-nucleotide qualities are absent, and no much larger clonotype sits a single base away. This sample also contains other DNA sequences that code for the same CDR3. CDR3 length: 16 amino acids, cysteine to phenylalanine. Here the CDR3 DNA is all that survives: 48 bases in frame from base 1. Trimming costs V 0 bases and J 3 bases, and their ends lie 12 bases apart. From the germline V gene, CDR1 is SGHRS and CDR2 is YFSETQ. The record originates from a study of T cell changes during pregnancy in multiple sclerosis (dated by TCRdb to about 2019). At the level of the whole study: In women with multiple sclerosis, the researchers looked at how the T cell repertoire shifted as pregnancy progressed.

Library preparation was by the immunoSEQ multiplex PCR assay. TCRdb's version of the immuneACCESS table is confined to in-frame rearrangements and falls short of the full clone set. An unresolved V gene accounts for under half of the shortfall where checked; the remainder is of unknown origin. The sample yields under 40,000 clones; roughly 90% were counted once. Of the sample, 26% falls within the top ten clones. The origin of this receptor is a female donor with multiple sclerosis, enrolled in a pregnancy study. The chain employs TRBV5-1 and TRBJ2-2; 6 matching bases give a weak D call of TRBD2. The specimen was CD8+ T cells from peripheral blood mononuclear cells, collected before pregnancy. The CDR3 loop reads CASSLEWRGHTGELFF. The nucleotide sequence reads as follows: TGCGCCAGCAGCTTGGAGTGGAGGGGTCACACCGGGGAGCTGTTTTTT.